This TCR beta chain was captured by sequencing in a study of T cell responses to AZD1222 COVID-19 vaccine (dated by TCRdb to the early 2020s). About the investigation overall: A total of 240 or so trial participants underwent TCR sequencing, of whom about 210 had received two doses of AZD1222 and about 26 had received two doses of the MenACWY control vaccine. Enrollment into the trials was organized by age into subgroups of 18-55, 56-69 and 70-plus years, and those subgroups contained about 160, 30 and 59 TCR-sequenced participants, respectively.

Study-level results and caveats: Vaccine-associated CD4 TCRs spanned the whole spike protein, with dominant responses in regions 160-218 and 743-854. After two AZD1222 doses, spike-specific TCR breadth and depth were significantly higher than at day 0 and than in MenACWY recipients. Nearly half of unique spike-specific TCRs reportedly recognized epitopes outside regions mutated in the B.1.351 and B.1.1.7 variants. In the small 56-69-year group, the increase in depth fell short of significance, most likely because of low power. Conclusions about previously exposed vaccinees are limited because only 5 or 6 AZD1222 recipients were SARS-CoV-2 seropositive at baseline. Participants were mostly white British, with more females than males. The authors suggested clonal diversity may have been underestimated. Because no day 14 peak-response samples were available, the repertoires could be characterized only after the peak T cell response.

A note on this clone: Its antigen has not been determined. Base qualities are missing; no much larger clone stands one base away.

The CDR3 regions of human TCRbeta chains were subjected to immunosequencing. As for how the authors treated the data: Repertoire TCRs were matched against a reference library of SARS-CoV-2-specific TCRs generated with the MIRA antigen-specificity platform. Breadth was defined as the fraction of unique TCRs that were SARS-CoV-2-associated, and depth was defined as the fraction of total T cells that were SARS-CoV-2-associated. Using the MIRA data, each spike-specific TCR was mapped to the spike region that the TCR reacts to and placed in a CD4 or CD8 class. Log10-transformed breadth and depth values were compared by one-way ANOVA with Sidak's multiple comparisons tests. Not all clones reach the TCRdb copy of this immuneACCESS table, which keeps in-frame sequences only. Checked studies attribute under half of the gap to unresolved V genes and leave the rest unexplained. The V and J calls and the clone size are those of that table, but D and trimming were determined from the DNA. Here the sample has 120,000 or so clones; around 89% occur a single time. The top ten hold approximately 10% of the sample.

The CDR3 runs 14 residues from the cysteine to the phenylalanine. Only the CDR3 DNA is retained, 42 bases long and in frame from the first base. V is cut by 0 bases and J by 4 bases, and the space between the germline ends is 9 bases. Looking up the germline V gene (reference sequence) yields CDR1 LGHDT and CDR2 YNNKEL. Per the publication, the time point label means: baseline before first vaccination. The meaning of the sample's treatment or condition label: meningococcal conjugate vaccine given as trial control. Vaccinee samples were obtained from the UK trials COV001 and COV002, which included a single-blind randomized controlled phase 2/3 trial of AZD1222 (ChAdOx1 nCoV-19) in healthy adults. For TCRbeta chain sequencing, PBMC samples were collected from trial participants at day 0 and at day 28 after the second dose.

The source was peripheral blood, collected on day 0 of MenACWY control vaccination. The sequence joins TRBV3-1 (or the pseudogene TRBV3-2) to TRBJ1-2; too little of a D gene remains to name it. The sequence was collected from an adult in good health. The CDR3 amino acid sequence is: CASSQEDIAYGYTF. The DNA sequence is given as TGTGCCAGCAGCCAAGAAGACATTGCCTATGGCTACACCTTC.